This TCR beta chain was captured in a study of blood T cell repertoires in COVID-19 (dated by TCRdb to about 2020). Broadly, across the study: The collaborator samples originated in the United States, Italy and Spain and spanned the acute and convalescent phases of COVID-19. The material from the prospective study consisted of cDNA or gDNA derived from T cells, B-cell-depleted T cells, or PBMCs. Deeply sampled blood TCRbeta repertoires from subjects exposed to, actively infected with, or recovered from COVID-19 were included in the dataset. The repertoires were made available in a free public database intended to serve as a resource for research on the immune response to SARS-CoV-2. Samples came from the ongoing ImmuneRACE study (first 160 participants) plus 1,254 subjects from 6 global collaborators. The sample metadata nearly always contained a de-identified subject ID, COVID-19 status, age in years and sex. Where HLA class I and class II types were available, the types were taken from metadata supplied by the sample provider, not from assay-based typing.

The germline V gene provides CDR1 MNHEY and CDR2 SVGAGI. The CDR3 goes from the cysteine to the phenylalanine over 13 residues. Of all the DNA, just the CDR3 is kept, 39 bases in frame from base 1. The immunoSEQ Assay, a bias-controlled multiplex PCR, was used to amplify TCRbeta CDR3 regions from genomic DNA. From the authors' description of their analysis: The number of nucleated cells in each sample was estimated by amplification of reference gene primers within the assay. To quantify the absolute abundance of each unique TCRbeta CDR3 rearrangement, sequence reads were collapsed and filtered. Productive Simpson clonality was computed per sample as the square root of Simpson's diversity index over productive rearrangements. The table was pulled from immuneACCESS by TCRdb, which kept in-frame rearrangements only. Such tables lose some clones; where checked, under half of the loss comes from unresolved V genes, and the rest has no known cause. Clone size and V and J calls were adopted from that table, with D and trimming inferred from the DNA. The sample table holds under 450,000 clones, of which about 90% were seen once. The top ten clonotypes cover 2.5% to 3% of the sample.

Summary of the overall study and its limitations: How much clinical and demographic metadata was included differed by source and by participant, and the metadata was provided uncurated.

Participants in the prospective study were aged roughly 18 to 95 years, lived in more than 20 United States geographic areas, and enrolled through a virtual design. To assign participants to cohorts, the prospective study relied on clinical history that participants themselves reported in a screening survey and a study questionnaire. Recovered participants in ImmuneRACE Cohort 3 were defined as having two consecutive negative NP/OP PCR tests, clearance from a healthcare professional, or resolution of symptoms. Mobile phlebotomists in the prospective study collected whole blood, serum and a nasopharyngeal or oropharyngeal swab from every participant. Prospective study participants could optionally give additional blood draws and questionnaires over an approximately two-month period. Before DNA extraction, prospective study blood samples were shipped either frozen or at room temperature. Comment on this clone: Its target antigen remains unknown. Base quality data are lacking; no much larger clone is found one base away.

The sequence is built from TRBV6-5 and TRBJ2-5; 9 central bases correspond to TRBD2. Material: PBMCs or T cells enriched from blood (not recorded which). The source of this sequence is a woman aged 25 to 39 who had recovered from COVID-19. The CDR3 in this case is CGCSGGLKETQYF. The DNA sequence follows: TGTGGGTGTAGCGGGGGACTAAAAGAGACCCAGTACTTC.